These 12 T cell receptor beta chains originate from one sample sequenced in a study of radiotherapy plus CTLA-4 blockade in lung cancer (dated by TCRdb to the late 2010s). The library was obtained by the immunoSEQ multiplex PCR assay. TCRdb took this table from immuneACCESS and kept in-frame rearrangements with V and J called. Such tables lack part of the clones; where checked against another copy, unresolved V genes explain under half of the gap, and the rest is unexplained. Present in this sample are about 16,000 clones, 72% of which were seen just once. The ten largest clones take up 53% of the sample. Source: peripheral blood, taken from a patient treated with radiotherapy plus ipilimumab. All receptors derive from a human donor with non-small cell lung cancer whose response to radiotherapy plus ipilimumab could not be evaluated.

CDR3 amino acids: CASSPLGTGGNSPLHF. The CDR3 DNA reads as TGTGCCAGCAGCCCCTTGGGGACAGGGGGAAATTCACCCCTCCACTTT. The genes are TRBV9 and TRBJ1-6, with 11 bases that match TRBD1. The CDR3 contains 16 residues. V trimming: 4 bases; J trimming: 7 bases; junction bases outside the gene matches: 7. Looked up from germline, CDR1 is SGDLS and CDR2 is YYNGEE.

This chain links TRBV5-4 with TRBJ2-2; D ambiguous. The germline V gene has CDR1 SGHNT and CDR2 YYREEE (reference sequence). The germline V and J ends were trimmed by 0 bases and 1 base, with 4 bases remaining between them. The CDR3 is made up of 14 amino acids. CDR3 protein: CASSLAGNTGELFF. The DNA for the CDR3 is TGTGCCAGCAGCTTGGCAGGGAACACCGGGGAGCTGTTTTTT.

V is TRBV9 and J is TRBJ2-5; TRBD2 matches 7 bases. Looked up from germline, CDR1 is SGDLS and CDR2 is YYNGEE. CDR3 length: 14 residues. J lost 5 bases, V lost 0 bases, and 4 bases had no gene match. The CDR3 is CASSVVSGWETQYF. CDR3 DNA: TGTGCCAGCAGCGTAGTTAGCGGGTGGGAGACCCAGTACTTC.

Notes on this clone: One end of the junction fails to match germline, which may point to a read error. The chain uses TRBV30 and TRBJ1-1; unclear D gene. The CDR3 extends over 12 amino acids. Germline assignment: CDR1 GTSNPN and CDR2 SVGIG (reference sequence). DNA for the CDR3: TGTGCCTGGACCCCGAGGAACGCTGAAGCTTTCTTT. Its protein product is CAWTPRNAEAFF.

The chain is built from TRBV6-1 and TRBJ2-1; D is ambiguous. The CDR3 sequence is 10 residues long. V was clipped by 6 bases and J by 6 bases, with 3 bases between them. Germline V lookup: CDR1 MNHNS, CDR2 SASEGT. DNA of the CDR3: TGTGCCAGCAGCTCCAATGAGCAGTTCTTC. Amino acid sequence: CASSSNEQFF.

This clone has more than one count but fewer than ten. This chain links TRBV28 with TRBJ2-7, with 8 bases that match TRBD1. CDR3 length: 14 residues. V lost 6 bases and J lost 9; bases outside the gene matches: 13. The germline V gene encodes CDR1 MDHEN and CDR2 SYDVKM. The CDR3: CASSSDREGVWQYF. CDR3 nucleotides: TGTGCCAGCAGCTCGGACAGGGAAGGAGTTTGGCAGTACTTC.

A few counts support this clone. This rearrangement joins TRBV5-3 to TRBJ1-3, with D uncertain. TRBV5-3 is assigned to the ORF class and has an uncertain function. With 4 bases removed from V and 6 bases from J, the gap between germline ends came to 20 bases. This CDR3 has 16 amino acids. The CDR3 DNA is TGTGCCAGAAGCACTAGGACCCCGACAAGAGAAAACACCATATATTTT. It specifies CARSTRTPTRENTIYF.

This chain joins TRBV19 and TRBJ1-5; possibly TRBD1 for D (5 bases). Looked up from germline, CDR1 is LNHDA and CDR2 is SQIVND (reference sequence). This CDR3 has 17 residues. V was cut by 0 bases and J by 6 bases, with 18 bases left in between. CDR3 nucleotide sequence: TGTGCCAGTAGTATAGATCTCCCGACGACCGGGGGTCAGCCCCAGCATTTT. Amino acid sequence: CASSIDLPTTGGQPQHF.

The rearrangement uses TRBV6-5 and TRBJ1-5; D possibly corresponds to TRBD1 (5 bases). V shed 7 bases and J shed 2 bases, with 9 bases lying between them. CDR3 length: 13 residues. Looked up from germline, CDR1 is MNHEY and CDR2 is SVGAGI. The CDR3 bases are TGTGCCAGCAAAAGGGGTGGCAATCAGCCCCAGCATTTT. It codes for CASKRGGNQPQHF.

This clone was observed a single time. The chain uses TRBV2 and TRBJ2-7; 7 positions match TRBD1. This CDR3 has 15 amino acids. The germline V gene encodes CDR1 SNHLY and CDR2 FYNNEI. J lost 0 bases, V lost 4 bases, and 6 bases had no gene match. The CDR3 loop reads CASSGSGQSSYEQYF. CDR3 in DNA: TGTGCCAGCAGTGGGTCGGGACAGAGCTCCTACGAGCAGTACTTC.

This rearrangement joins TRBV27 to TRBJ1-1, with TRBD1 identical over 9 bases. The CDR3 length is 16 residues. From germline, CDR1 is MNHEY and CDR2 SMNVEV (reference sequence). Unmatched junction bases numbered 4, after V lost 1 base and J lost 1 base. CDR3 region: CASSLLGQGKNTEAFF. CDR3 sequence (DNA): TGTGCCAGCAGTTTATTGGGACAGGGAAAGAACACTGAAGCTTTCTTT.

The chain combines TRBV19 with TRBJ1-2; the D is unclear. Germline CDR1 and CDR2: LNHDA and SQIVND (reference sequence). The V end was cut by 5 bases, the J end by 4 bases, with 14 bases between. The CDR3 runs 14 residues. The CDR3 DNA reads TGTGCCAGTAGTCCCCCGGGAGGGATCTATGGCTACACCTTC. Its translation is CASSPPGGIYGYTF. Supplemented by reference TRBV19 and TRBJ1-2, the full variable domain reads DGGITQSPKYLFRKEGQNVTLSCEQNLNHDAMYWYRQDPGQGLRLIYYSQIVNDFQKGDIAEGYSVSREKKESFPLTVTSAQKNPTAFYLCASSPPGGIYGYTFGSGTRLTVV.